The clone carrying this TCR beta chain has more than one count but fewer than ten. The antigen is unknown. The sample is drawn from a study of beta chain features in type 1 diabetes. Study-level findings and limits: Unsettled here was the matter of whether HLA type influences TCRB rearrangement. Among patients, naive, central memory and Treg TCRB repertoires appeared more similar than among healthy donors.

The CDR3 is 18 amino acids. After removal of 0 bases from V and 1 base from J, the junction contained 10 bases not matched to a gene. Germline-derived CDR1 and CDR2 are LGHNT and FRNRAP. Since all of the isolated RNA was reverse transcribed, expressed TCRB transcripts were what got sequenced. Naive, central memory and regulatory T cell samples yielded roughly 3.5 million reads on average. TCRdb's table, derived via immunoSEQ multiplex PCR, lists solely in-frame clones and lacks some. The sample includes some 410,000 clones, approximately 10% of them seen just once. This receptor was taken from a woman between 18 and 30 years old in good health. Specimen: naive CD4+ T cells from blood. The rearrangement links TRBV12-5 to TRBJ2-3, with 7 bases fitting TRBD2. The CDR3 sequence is CASGLVLGGRAGTDTQYF. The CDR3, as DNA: TGTGCTAGTGGTTTGGTACTCGGAGGGAGGGCCGGCACAGATACGCAGTATTTT.